These 14 T cell receptor beta chains came from one sample sequenced in a study of cytomegalovirus exposure and HLA in healthy donors. Amplification used 60 Vbeta primers and 13 Jbeta primers. The table came from immunoSEQ multiplex PCR; TCRdb's copy has only in-frame clones and leaves some out. The table records approximately 210,000 clones, 82% of them present only once. Input material: PBMCs. These receptors originate from a man in his forties in good health and CMV-seropositive.

This clone is a singleton in its sample. J is TRBJ2-7 and V is TRBV2; 14 nucleotides align to TRBD2. The germline V gene has CDR1 SNHLY and CDR2 FYNNEI. The junction had 4 bases not matched to a gene; V was cut back by 4 bases and J by 5 bases. This CDR3 is built from 15 residues. The CDR3 nucleotides read TGTGCCAGCAGTGGGACTAGCGGGAGGTTTCACGAGCAGTACGTC. It is translated as CASSGTSGRFHEQYV.

The chain joins TRBV11-1 to TRBJ2-1; 7 bases fit TRBD1. The germline CDR1 and CDR2 sequences are SGHAT and FQDESV (reference sequence). V gave up 7 bases and J gave up 6 bases; unmatched junction bases: 3. There are 12 residues in the CDR3. CDR3 loop: CASTHRGNEQFF. CDR3 nucleotides: TGTGCCAGCACCCACAGGGGCAATGAGCAGTTCTTC.

The chain carries TRBV2 and TRBJ1-1; D gene unclear. The germline CDR1 and CDR2 sequences are SNHLY and FYNNEI. V dropped 9 bases and J dropped 13 bases, with 21 bases sitting between them. This CDR3 is 12 amino acids long. In DNA, the CDR3 is TGTGCCAGTACAGACCGAGGAGGTATGAATTTCTTT. Translation gives CASTDRGGMNFF.

This chain links TRBV5-1 with TRBJ1-1; the match to TRBD1 covers 8 bases. The V gene end was trimmed by 4 bases and the J gene end by 9 bases; junction bases not matched to a gene: 14. Germline V gene lookup returns CDR1 SGHRS and CDR2 YFSETQ. The CDR3 length is 15 residues. The CDR3 nucleotides are TGCGCCAGCAGCGCACCGGGACAGGCATTCGGGCAAGCTTTCTTT. Translated: CASSAPGQAFGQAFF.

The chain is built from TRBV2 and TRBJ2-2; tentatively, D is TRBD2 (6 bases). The CDR3 has 15 residues. Germline V gene sequence: CDR1 SNHLY, CDR2 FYNNEI. The V gene lost 7 bases and the J gene lost 6 bases, with 18 bases spanning the gap. The CDR3 DNA is TGTGCCAGCACCTTTGAGGGACTCCTATCCGGGGAGCTGTTTTTT. This gives the protein CASTFEGLLSGELFF.

The chain joins TRBV19 to TRBJ2-5; 9 bases map to TRBD2. Germline trimming cut 11 bases from V and 4 bases from J; bases unmatched to any gene: 8. This CDR3 comprises 13 residues. Germline assignment: CDR1 LNHDA and CDR2 SQIVND (reference sequence). The CDR3 is CALASGLAETQYF. For the CDR3, the DNA is TGTGCCCTCGCCTCGGGACTAGCAGAGACCCAGTACTTC.

In its sample, this clone was seen a few times. The chain couples TRBV5-6 to TRBJ2-2, with 9 bases identical to TRBD1. Unmatched junction bases numbered 8, after V lost 5 bases and J lost 6 bases. The CDR3 consists of 15 residues. Germline lookup yields CDR1 SGHDT and CDR2 YYEEEE. The CDR3 loop reads CASRGTGMSAGELFF. In nucleotides, the CDR3 is TGTGCCAGCAGAGGGACAGGGATGTCCGCCGGGGAGCTGTTTTTT. Variable domain in full (rest from reference TRBV5-6 and TRBJ2-2): DAGVTQSPTHLIKTRGQQVTLRCSPKSGHDTVSWYQQALGQGPQFIFQYYEEEERQRGNFPDRFSGHQFPNYSSELNVNALLLGDSALYLCASRGTGMSAGELFFGEGSRLTVL.

J is TRBJ2-2 and V is TRBV27; D is unresolved. Per germline, CDR1 MNHEY and CDR2 SMNVEV (reference sequence). Trimming removed 0 bases at V and 1 base at J, with 6 bases between. The CDR3 loop spans 15 amino acids. Here the CDR3 reads CASSLSSVNTGELFF. DNA for the CDR3: TGTGCCAGCAGTTTATCCTCGGTGAACACCGGGGAGCTGTTTTTT.

J is TRBJ1-5 and V is TRBV19, with D unresolved. Germline lookup yields CDR1 LNHDA and CDR2 SQIVND (reference sequence). The CDR3 covers 15 residues. V was cut by 6 bases and J by 1 base, with 13 bases left in between. Here the CDR3 reads CASRILWQSNQPQHF. For the CDR3, the DNA is TGTGCCAGTAGAATTTTGTGGCAGAGCAATCAGCCCCAGCATTTT.

V is TRBV5-6 and J is TRBJ2-6; tentatively, D is TRBD1 (6 bases). This CDR3 spans 15 amino acids. V lost 2 bases, J lost 1 base, and 7 bases lay in between. From germline, CDR1 is SGHDT and CDR2 YYEEEE. The CDR3 coding sequence is TGTGCCAGCAGCTTTACAGGGTCTGGGGCCAACGTCCTGACTTTC. Translated: CASSFTGSGANVLTF.

This clone was recorded only once. The chain carries TRBV5-1 and TRBJ2-1, with 8 positions matching TRBD2. Germline loops: CDR1 SGHRS, CDR2 YFSETQ. The CDR3 covers 16 residues. Losses at the gene ends were 3 bases for V and 2 bases for J; bases not matched to a gene: 7. The CDR3 protein is CASSSLSGSAYNEQFF. The CDR3 coding sequence is TGCGCCAGCAGCTCCCTGAGCGGGAGCGCCTACAATGAGCAGTTCTTC.

V gene TRBV11-2 combines with J gene TRBJ1-2; D remains ambiguous. The length of the CDR3 is 12 residues. Germline CDR1 is SGHAT and CDR2 is FQNNGV. V lost 5 bases and J 4 bases, leaving 8 bases between the germline ends. Here the CDR3 DNA reads TGTGCCAGCAGCGTACAGAGCTATGGCTACACCTTC. Its translation: CASSVQSYGYTF.

The gene calls are TRBV5-1 and TRBJ1-1; weak D call: TRBD1 (6 bases). V was pared by 3 bases and J by 1 base, with 13 bases between. The CDR3 has 15 amino acids. The V gene's germline CDR1 is SGHRS and CDR2 YFSETQ. The chain's CDR3 is CASSYQGLGNTEAFF. CDR3 coding DNA: TGCGCCAGCAGCTACCAGGGGTTGGGGAACACTGAAGCTTTCTTT.

This rearrangement joins TRBV2 to TRBJ1-4; D is unresolved. V lost 7 bases to trimming and J lost 5 bases, with 14 bases between them. The CDR3 spans 14 residues. CDR1 SNHLY and CDR2 FYNNEI come from the germline V gene. The CDR3 region has the DNA TGTGCCAGCACGGAGATACGAAAGAATGAAAAACTGTTTTTT. Protein product: CASTEIRKNEKLFF.